This T cell receptor (beta chain) stems from a study of T cells expressing NK-cell markers. Whole-study context: Sorted CD3+CD56-NKG2C+, CD3+CD56+NKG2C+ and CD3+CD56+NKG2C- T cells supplied the TCR beta repertoires. Overall study findings and caveats: Dominant NKG2C+ clonotypes in roughly 6 donors made up roughly 1.0-7.0% of CD8+ T cells. HCMV specificity of the expanded NKG2C+ T cell clones stayed unclear.

Germline V gene lookup returns CDR1 LGHDT and CDR2 YNNKEL (reference sequence). The CDR3 is made up of 16 amino acids. TCRdb reprocessed the 5' RACE reads and stores each CDR3 protein as one record, lacking DNA. Here the sample table reports about 380,000 distinct CDR3 sequences. As for this clonotype: The target antigen is unknown.

V gene TRBV3-1 combines with J gene TRBJ1-5. Sequenced sample: blood T cells: a sorted CD56 or NKG2C T cell subset, CD4+ or CD8+ T cells, or bulk PBMC T cells (not recorded which). The sequence came from a man aged 18-75 years in good health. The CDR3 sequence: CASSQVRRACNQPQHF.